This T cell receptor beta chain was recovered during a study of OX40 agonist ivuxolimab in advanced cancers. In the study overall: Those treated in dose escalation had hepatocellular carcinoma, melanoma, renal cell cancer or head and neck cancer.

The study, taken as a whole, reports: The antigens recognized by the expanded peripheral T cells, that is their antigen specificity, were not determined.

Using immunoSEQ multiplex PCR, the repertoire was profiled, and TCRdb retains in-frame clones only, with some absent. This sample has about 100,000 clones, with just under 90% found just once. Germline CDR1 is SGHTA and CDR2 is FQGNSA. V lost 4 bases, J lost 1 base, and 10 bases lay in between. The CDR3 has 15 amino acids. A word on this clone: The target antigen is unknown.

This receptor was taken from an adult with an advanced solid tumor such as melanoma, head and neck, liver or kidney cancer. The rearrangement links TRBV7-2 to TRBJ1-4; D remains unclear. Sample: CD4+ or CD8+ T cells sorted from blood, taken in a trial of the OX40 agonist ivuxolimab. For the CDR3, the DNA is TGTGCCAGCAGCTATAGTGTAGGAACTAATGAAAAACTGTTTTTT. Amino acids: CASSYSVGTNEKLFF.